This is a list of T cell receptor beta chains from one sample in a study of shared clonotypes between healthy human individuals. Here immunoSEQ multiplex PCR was the method, and the copy in TCRdb shows in-frame clones only, minus some. The sample holds about 2.1 million clones; over 85% are singletons and the top ten take around 1.8%. The source material was naive CD8+ T cells from PBMCs. The receptor source for this set is a man in his late teens or twenties in good health. Some clones in this sample may be carry-over from other donors' samples. Both conserved end residues are trimmed from each CDR3.

v_gene	j_gene	CDR3aa
TRBV4-1	TRBJ2-7	ASSQVGGQGAYEQY
TRBV27	TRBJ2-1	ASSLSGTSFYEQF
TRBV15	TRBJ2-1	ATSRPGTSGRNEQF
TRBV10-1	TRBJ2-7	ASSESKVAGVNEQY
TRBV11-2	TRBJ2-7	ASSSPDRESGEQY
TRBV27	TRBJ2-7	ASSLGGVFYEQY
TRBV7-8	TRBJ2-7	ASSPRAGTSGYEQY
TRBV19	TRBJ1-1	ASGPKWNTEAF
TRBV15	TRBJ1-5	ATRDTGTGVNQPQH
TRBV18	TRBJ1-2	ASSPTAGPGRINYGYT
TRBV5-6	TRBJ2-7	ASSRDSPAEQY
TRBV27	TRBJ2-1	ASGRGRGTEQF
TRBV7-9	TRBJ2-7	ASSERDRPYEQY
TRBV28	TRBJ1-2	ASSFLPQDGYT
TRBV30	TRBJ2-7	AWKVKGAGEQY
TRBV2	TRBJ1-4	ASTGVVGEKLF
TRBV14	TRBJ2-7	ASSQGQGFHTPSYEQY